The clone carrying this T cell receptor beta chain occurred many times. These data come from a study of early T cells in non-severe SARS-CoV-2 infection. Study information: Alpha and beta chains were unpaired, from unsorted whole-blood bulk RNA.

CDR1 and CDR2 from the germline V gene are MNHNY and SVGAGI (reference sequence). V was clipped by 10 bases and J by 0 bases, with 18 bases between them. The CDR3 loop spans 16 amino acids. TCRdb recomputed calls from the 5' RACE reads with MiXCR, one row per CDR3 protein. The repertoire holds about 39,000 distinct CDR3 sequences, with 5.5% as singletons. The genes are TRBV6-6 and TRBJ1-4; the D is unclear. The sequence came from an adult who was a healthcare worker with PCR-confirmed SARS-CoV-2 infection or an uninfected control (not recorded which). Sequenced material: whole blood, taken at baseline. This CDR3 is CATRRTGTSTNEKLFF. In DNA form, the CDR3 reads TGTGCCACCCGAAGAACCGGCACCTCAACTAATGAAAAACTGTTTTTT.